This T cell receptor (beta chain) was found in a study of cytomegalovirus exposure and HLA in healthy donors. With respect to this clone: The junction and the germline gene differ at one end; a read error may be behind it.

It was with 60 Vbeta and 13 Jbeta primers that the PCR ran. Profiling relied on immunoSEQ multiplex PCR, and the TCRdb table lists in-frame clones only, not all of them. The table lists about 77,000 clones, around three quarters of them singletons, with around 4.5% in the top ten. The CDR3 extends over 15 amino acids. Germline CDR1 SGHVS, CDR2 FQNEAQ. The sequence came from a middle-aged man in good health and CMV-seronegative. Sequences were obtained from PBMCs. The V and J genes are TRBV7-8 and TRBJ2-7; the D gene is possibly TRBD2 (5 bases). The CDR3 nucleotides are TGTGCCAGCAGCGTAGCGTCTTCCCCAGCCTACGAGCAGTACTTC. Protein: CASSVASSPAYEQYF.